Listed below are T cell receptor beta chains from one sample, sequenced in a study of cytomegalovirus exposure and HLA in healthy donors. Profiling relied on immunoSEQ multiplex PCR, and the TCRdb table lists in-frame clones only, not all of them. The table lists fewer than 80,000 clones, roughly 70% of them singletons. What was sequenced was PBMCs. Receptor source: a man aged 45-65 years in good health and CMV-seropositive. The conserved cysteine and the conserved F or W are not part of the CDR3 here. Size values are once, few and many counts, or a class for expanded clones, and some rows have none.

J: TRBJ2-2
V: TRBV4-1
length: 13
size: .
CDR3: ASSQVAGGSGELF

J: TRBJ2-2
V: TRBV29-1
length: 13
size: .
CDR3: SVSSGRTNTGELF

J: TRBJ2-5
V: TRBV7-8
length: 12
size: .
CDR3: ASSPRDRQETQY

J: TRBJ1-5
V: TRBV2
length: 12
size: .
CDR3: ASSPDRDNQPQH

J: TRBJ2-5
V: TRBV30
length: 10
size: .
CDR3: AWNLGQGSEY

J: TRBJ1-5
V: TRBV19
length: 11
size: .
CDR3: ATDGGNNQPQH

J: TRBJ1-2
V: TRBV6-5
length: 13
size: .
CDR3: ASSYWQGAVYGYT

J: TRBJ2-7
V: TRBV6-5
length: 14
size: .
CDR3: ASSSGTSGSPYEQY

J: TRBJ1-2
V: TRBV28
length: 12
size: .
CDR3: ASSFGGLNYGYT

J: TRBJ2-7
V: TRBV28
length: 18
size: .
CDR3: ASSFYPTRGVAGASYEQY

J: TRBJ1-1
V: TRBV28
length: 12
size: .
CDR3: ASSRWRGFTEAF

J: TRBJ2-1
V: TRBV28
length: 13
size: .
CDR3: ASSAAGVGINEQF

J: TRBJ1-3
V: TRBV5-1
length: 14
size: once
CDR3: ASSSRDRTSGNTIY

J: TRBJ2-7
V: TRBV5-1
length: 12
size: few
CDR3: ASSMGQGYHEQY

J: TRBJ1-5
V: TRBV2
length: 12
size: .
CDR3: ASSEEHSNQPQH

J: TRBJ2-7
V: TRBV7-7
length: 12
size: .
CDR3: ASSPGLAGDEQY

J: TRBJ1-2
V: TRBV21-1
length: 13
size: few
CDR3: ASSKGRVTNYGYP

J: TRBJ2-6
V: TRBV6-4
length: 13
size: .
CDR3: ASSDAGTGANVLT

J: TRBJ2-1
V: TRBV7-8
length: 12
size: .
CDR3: ASSLVLGGGEQF

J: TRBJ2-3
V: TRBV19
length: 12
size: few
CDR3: ASSIGLSTDTQY

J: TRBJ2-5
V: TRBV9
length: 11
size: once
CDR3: ASSVVTGETQY

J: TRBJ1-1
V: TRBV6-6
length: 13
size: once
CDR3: ASSPPRRQHTEAF

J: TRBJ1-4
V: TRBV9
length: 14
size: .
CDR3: ASSVGGGAANEKLF

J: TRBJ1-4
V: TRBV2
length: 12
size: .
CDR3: ASSVDRGGEKLF

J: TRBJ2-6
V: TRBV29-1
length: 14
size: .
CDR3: SVEGETGLGANVLT

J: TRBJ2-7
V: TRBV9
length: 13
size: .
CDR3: ASSVAEGRTYEQY

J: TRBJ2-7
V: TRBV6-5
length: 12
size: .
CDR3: ASSYSPSSYEQY

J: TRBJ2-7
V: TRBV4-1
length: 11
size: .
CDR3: ASSQGRTYEQY

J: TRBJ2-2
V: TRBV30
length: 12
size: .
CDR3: AWSVIREAGELF

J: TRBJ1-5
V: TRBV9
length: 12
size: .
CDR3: ASSVGTDRRSQH

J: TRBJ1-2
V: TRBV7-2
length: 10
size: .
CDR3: ASSRTGGSRD

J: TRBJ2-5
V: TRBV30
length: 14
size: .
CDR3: AWMGGQTWYQETQY

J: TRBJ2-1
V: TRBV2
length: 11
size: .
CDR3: AGHPTRSNEQF

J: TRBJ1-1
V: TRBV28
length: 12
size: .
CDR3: ASSLQGSNTEAF

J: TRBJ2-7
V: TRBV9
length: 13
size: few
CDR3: ASSVGRGAGDEQY

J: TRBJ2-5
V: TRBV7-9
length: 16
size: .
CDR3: ASSLPRRLAGVQETQY

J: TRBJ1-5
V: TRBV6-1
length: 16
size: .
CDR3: ASSGPWTGTGLNQPQH

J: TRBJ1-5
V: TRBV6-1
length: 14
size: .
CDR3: ASSGRTGPLDQPQH

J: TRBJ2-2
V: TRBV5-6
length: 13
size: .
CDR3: ASSLRGRVTGELF

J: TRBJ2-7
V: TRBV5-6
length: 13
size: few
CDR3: ASSLLAIGGGEQY

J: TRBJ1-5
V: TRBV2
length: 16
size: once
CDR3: ASSEEGNPRGGNQPQH

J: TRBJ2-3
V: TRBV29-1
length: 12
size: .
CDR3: SVKTSGGRDTQY

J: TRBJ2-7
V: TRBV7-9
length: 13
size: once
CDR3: ASSASGGAGNEQY

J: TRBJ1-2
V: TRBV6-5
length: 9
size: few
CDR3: ASGRDYGYT

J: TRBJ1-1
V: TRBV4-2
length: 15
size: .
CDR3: ASSQRQGQGANTEAF

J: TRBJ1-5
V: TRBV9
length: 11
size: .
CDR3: ASSVAGNQPQH

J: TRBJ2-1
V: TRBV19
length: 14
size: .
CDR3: ASSSLLAGGYNEQF

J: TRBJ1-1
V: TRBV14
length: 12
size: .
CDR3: ASSQTGLNTEAF

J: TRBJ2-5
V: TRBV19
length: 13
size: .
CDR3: ASSILMTGTETQY

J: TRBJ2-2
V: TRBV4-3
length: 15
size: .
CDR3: ASSQGTGTGDTGELF

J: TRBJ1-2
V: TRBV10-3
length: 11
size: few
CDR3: AISKDPMRGYT

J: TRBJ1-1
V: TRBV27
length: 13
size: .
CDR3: ASSLSGGWPGKAF

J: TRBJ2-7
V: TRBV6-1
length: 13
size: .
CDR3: ASSDIRTPIYEQY

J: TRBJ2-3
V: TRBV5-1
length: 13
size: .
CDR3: ASSLEGQTTDTQY